Each of the 19 T cell receptor beta chains below was sequenced from the same sample in a study of T cell changes during pregnancy in multiple sclerosis. Generated by immunoSEQ multiplex PCR, the TCRdb table keeps only in-frame clones and is missing some. The top ten clones hold 1.3% of a sample with tens of thousands of clones, around 90% of them seen once. The sample here was peripheral blood, taken in the second trimester of pregnancy. The receptors derive from a female donor with multiple sclerosis, enrolled in a pregnancy study.

This clone showed up just once. The genes are TRBV7-2 and TRBJ2-5; TRBD1 aligns across 12 bases. The CDR3 consists of 15 residues. Germline V gives CDR1 SGHTA, CDR2 FQGNSA. Trimming at V came to 4 bases and at J to 5 bases, leaving 5 bases not matched to a gene. CDR3 DNA: TGTGCCAGCAGCTGGGGGACAGGGGGCTATGAGACCCAGTACTTC. It yields the protein CASSWGTGGYETQYF.

The chain combines TRBV7-6 with TRBJ2-1, with D tentatively TRBD1 (5 bases). The germline gives CDR1 SGHVS, CDR2 FNYEAQ. This CDR3 spans 15 amino acids. V lost 2 bases, J lost 5 bases, and 13 bases lay in between. The CDR3 DNA follows: TGTGCCAGCAGCTTAAAGGGGCAGGCCAACAATGAGCAGTTCTTC. The encoded protein is CASSLKGQANNEQFF.

The chain carries TRBV14 and TRBJ1-1, with 7 bases lining up with TRBD1. There are 14 residues in the CDR3. The germline V gene has CDR1 SGHDN and CDR2 FVKESK. Germline trimming cut 7 bases from V and 2 bases from J; bases unmatched to any gene: 7. CDR3 DNA: TGTGCCAGCAACCGACAGGGATTTAACACTGAAGCTTTCTTT. Its translation: CASNRQGFNTEAFF. The complete variable domain, with remaining parts taken from reference TRBV14 and TRBJ1-1, reads EAGVTQFPSHSVIEKGQTVTLRCDPISGHDNLYWYRRVMGKEIKFLLHFVKESKQDESGMPNNRFLAERTGGTYSTLKVQPAELEDSGVYFCASNRQGFNTEAFFGQGTRLTVV.

The chain's CDR3 is CASSEGPVNTEAFF. CDR3 DNA sequence: TGCGCCAGCAGTGAGGGCCCCGTTAACACTGAAGCTTTCTTT. The V and J genes are TRBV10-1 and TRBJ1-1; no firm D call. Germline V gene lookup returns CDR1 WNHNN and CDR2 SYGVQD (reference sequence). Trimming removed 2 bases from V and 2 bases from J, with 9 bases in between. CDR3 size: 14 residues.

The J gene is TRBJ2-2, the V gene TRBV4-1; TRBD2 matches at 9 bases. V trimming: 0 bases; J trimming: 1 base; junction bases outside the gene matches: 3. Germline assignment: CDR1 MGHRA and CDR2 YSYEKL. This CDR3 region has 17 residues. The chain's CDR3 is CASSQEGRGGNTGELFF. CDR3 DNA: TGCGCCAGCAGCCAAGAGGGGCGGGGGGGGAACACCGGGGAGCTGTTTTTT.

The chain employs TRBV6-4 and TRBJ1-5; weak D call: TRBD1 (5 bases). Trimming took off 6 bases at V and 3 bases at J, with 9 bases between the two ends. The CDR3 length is 13 residues. Per germline, CDR1 MRHNA and CDR2 SNTAGT. Here the CDR3 reads CASRGQLNQPQHF. In DNA, the CDR3 is TGTGCCAGCAGGGGGCAGCTCAATCAGCCCCAGCATTTT.

The rearrangement joins TRBV7-9 to TRBJ1-1; the D is unclear. The length of the CDR3 is 14 residues. Germline V gives CDR1 SEHNR, CDR2 FQNEAQ (reference sequence). Deletions cut 7 bases from V and 5 bases from J, with 17 bases between. CDR3 sequence (DNA): TGTGCCAGCAACTCCTTGAGAGGCGGGACTGAAGCTTTCTTT. Translated: CASNSLRGGTEAFF.

The J gene is TRBJ2-2, the V gene TRBV5-4; TRBD2 agrees at 8 bases. Trimming removed 4 bases from V and 6 bases from J; junction bases left unmatched: 8. From germline, CDR1 is SGHNT and CDR2 YYREEE (reference sequence). The CDR3 extends over 15 amino acids. CDR3 coding DNA: TGTGCCAGCAGCCGCCCGGGGGGGCCCGCCGGGGAGCTGTTTTTT. Protein product: CASSRPGGPAGELFF. The whole variable domain, remainder taken from reference TRBV5-4 and TRBJ2-2, is ETGVTQSPTHLIKTRGQQVTLRCSSQSGHNTVSWYQQALGQGPQFIFQYYREEENGRGNFPPRFSGLQFPNYSSELNVNALELDDSALYLCASSRPGGPAGELFFGEGSRLTVL.

The chain employs TRBV30 and TRBJ1-3, with D perhaps matching TRBD1 (5 bases). CDR3 length: 15 residues. Germline values: CDR1 GTSNPN, CDR2 SVGIG (reference sequence). The V gene lost 0 bases and the J gene lost 3 bases, with 12 bases spanning the gap. Here the CDR3 reads CAWSVHQGFGNTIYF. The CDR3 DNA is TGTGCCTGGAGTGTTCACCAGGGATTTGGAAACACCATATATTTT.

V is TRBV21-1 and J is TRBJ2-1; the table's D call, TRBD2, was not checked against the DNA. TRBV21-1 is shown as a pseudogene. The CDR3 is made up of 10 amino acids. The CDR3 DNA follows: TGTGCCAGCCTACCCAATGAGCAGTTCTTC. Protein: CASLPNEQFF.

The chain joins TRBV5-1 to TRBJ1-1; 7 bases agree with TRBD1. The ends lost 2 bases at V and 7 bases at J; junction bases unmatched: 5. CDR3 size: 13 residues. The germline CDR1 and CDR2 sequences are SGHRS and YFSETQ. This CDR3 is CASSLRTGREAFF. The CDR3 DNA reads as TGCGCCAGCAGCTTAAGGACAGGACGTGAAGCTTTCTTT.

The CDR3 reads CASSLGGPTEAGYTF. CDR3 bases: TGTGCCAGCAGCTTAGGGGGCCCTACAGAGGCAGGCTACACCTTC. The chain uses TRBV7-6 and TRBJ1-2, with D perhaps matching TRBD1 (5 bases). Trimming took off 1 base at V and 8 bases at J, with 17 bases between the two ends. Germline CDR1 reads SGHVS; CDR2 reads FNYEAQ. The CDR3 contains 15 residues. Drawing the rest from reference TRBV7-6 and TRBJ1-2, the complete variable domain is GAGVSQSPRYKVTKRGQDVALRCDPISGHVSLYWYRQALGQGPEFLTYFNYEAQQDKSGLPNDRFSAERPEGSISTLTIQRTEQRDSAMYRCASSLGGPTEAGYTFGSGTRLTVV.

This chain connects TRBV6-6 to TRBJ2-5, with a weak D call TRBD2 (7 bases). Trimming stripped 8 bases from V and 7 bases from J, with 26 bases between. CDR3 length equals 16 residues. In germline, CDR1 is MNHNY, CDR2 SVGAGI (reference sequence). This CDR3 reads CASGLGRGLPQGTQYF. Here the CDR3 DNA reads TGTGCCAGCGGTCTAGGGCGGGGGCTCCCCCAGGGGACCCAGTACTTC.

This sequence joins TRBV9 and TRBJ2-1, with TRBD2 as a possible D gene (6 bases). V was clipped by 3 bases and J by 7 bases, with 14 bases between them. Germline loops: CDR1 SGDLS, CDR2 YYNGEE. This CDR3 is built from 14 residues. CDR3 nucleotides: TGTGCCAGCAGCGCAATCGTGGGGGGAAATGAGCAGTTCTTC. Amino acid sequence: CASSAIVGGNEQFF.

The V and J genes are TRBV19 and TRBJ1-3; D not certain. CDR3 length: 13 residues. Germline CDR1 reads LNHDA; CDR2 reads SQIVND (reference sequence). V lost 7 bases and J lost 2, with 9 bases in between. Written as DNA, the CDR3 is TGTGCCAGTACCTCAGTACCTGGAAACACCATATATTTT. It yields the protein CASTSVPGNTIYF.

The genes are TRBV27 and TRBJ2-7, with 7 bases identical to TRBD1. V shed 2 bases and J 2 bases; nucleotides not matched to a gene: 6. From germline, CDR1 is MNHEY and CDR2 SMNVEV (reference sequence). The CDR3 length is 15 residues. As DNA, the CDR3 is TGTGCCAGCAGTTTAAAGGGGACAGCGCCCTACGAGCAGTACTTC. Amino acids: CASSLKGTAPYEQYF.

The genes are TRBV19 and TRBJ1-1, with TRBD1 as a possible D gene (5 bases). Per germline, CDR1 LNHDA and CDR2 SQIVND (reference sequence). The CDR3 contains 14 residues. V lost 7 bases and J lost 5, with 17 bases in between. DNA of the CDR3: TGTGCCAGTAAGGGGCACCAAGTGGGGACTGAAGCTTTCTTT. Translation gives CASKGHQVGTEAFF.

V gene TRBV7-3 combines with J gene TRBJ1-2, with D possibly being TRBD1 (6 bases). The CDR3 runs 15 residues. V dropped 0 bases and J dropped 4 bases, with 12 bases sitting between them. CDR1 is SGHTA and CDR2 is FQGTGA in the germline V gene. The CDR3 spells CASSLTGGGSYGYTF. CDR3 in DNA: TGTGCCAGCAGCTTAACAGGGGGGGGGAGCTATGGCTACACCTTC. The entire variable domain, with the rest obtained from reference TRBV7-3 and TRBJ1-2, is as follows: GAGVSQTPSNKVTEKGKYVELRCDPISGHTALYWYRQSLGQGPEFLIYFQGTGAADDSGLPNDRFFAVRPEGSVSTLKIQRTERGDSAVYLCASSLTGGGSYGYTFGSGTRLTVV.

V usage is TRBV7-8 and J usage is TRBJ1-6; D remains unclear. Trimming took 4 bases from V and 7 from J, leaving 8 bases between them. CDR1 and CDR2 from the germline V gene are SGHVS and FQNEAQ. The CDR3 loop spans 13 amino acids. Here the CDR3 DNA reads TGTGCCAGCAGCTCTTACCTAAATTCACCCCTCCACTTT. This encodes CASSSYLNSPLHF. The full variable domain, with the rest looked up from reference TRBV7-8 and TRBJ1-6, is GAGVSQSPRYKVAKRGQDVALRCDPISGHVSLFWYQQALGQGPEFLTYFQNEAQLDKSGLPSDRFFAERPEGSVSTLKIQRTQQEDSAVYLCASSSYLNSPLHFGNGTRLTVT.